This entry concerns a single TCR beta chain. Preparing the TCRbeta library involved the use of unique molecular identifiers. TCRdb re-derived calls from the PCR reads in MiXCR, one entry per CDR3 protein. The table lists roughly 500,000 distinct CDR3 sequences, 30% to 35% of them singletons, with 2% to 3% in the top ten. The sample is drawn from a study of T-cell reconstitution after alpha-beta-depleted transplantation in children. V gave up 5 bases and J gave up 0 bases, with 11 bases separating them. In germline, CDR1 is MNHEY, CDR2 SVGAGI. CDR3 size: 16 residues. V and J are TRBV6-5 and TRBJ2-6, with D unresolved. This specimen consisted of PBMCs from the stem cell graft donor, obtained from the stem cell graft. The sequence came from a human donor who donated a stem cell graft to a child with aplastic anemia. DNA of the CDR3: TGTGCCAGCAGTGTACGCGGAAACTCTGGGGCCAACGTCCTGACTTTC. Its protein product is CASSVRGNSGANVLTF.